Included here is one T cell receptor beta chain sequence, with context. The CDR3 runs to 14 residues. Germline V lookup: CDR1 MGHRA, CDR2 YSYEKL. V shed 0 bases and J shed 10 bases, with 13 bases lying between them. Time point: pretreatment peripheral blood. TCRdb's copy holds only in-frame clones and misses some; the assay was immunoSEQ multiplex PCR. The profile shows 40,000 to 60,000 clones, approximately 79% of them singletons. This record belongs to a study of PD-L1 blockade in urothelial cancer. The chain carries TRBV4-1 and TRBJ2-1; no firm D call. The TCR originated in a man between 70 and 80 years old with urothelial cancer. The sample here was PBMCs, taken around atezolizumab (anti-PD-L1) treatment. The CDR3, as DNA: TGCGCCAGCAGCCAAGAGGTGGCTGAACAGGAGCAGTTCTTC. It specifies CASSQEVAEQEQFF.